The next 30 T cell receptor beta chains were all read from a single sample in a study of radiotherapy plus CTLA-4 blockade in lung cancer. Some clones are missing from TCRdb's copy, which holds only in-frame ones; the method was immunoSEQ multiplex PCR. The sample lists about 40,000 clones; about four fifths were seen once. Specimen: peripheral blood, collected from a patient treated with radiotherapy plus ipilimumab. These receptors all come from a human donor with non-small cell lung cancer that progressed on radiotherapy plus ipilimumab.

The chain is built from TRBV27 and TRBJ2-3, with no clear D. Germline lookup yields CDR1 MNHEY and CDR2 SMNVEV (reference sequence). This CDR3 contains 14 residues. Trimming shortened V by 4 bases and J by 0 bases, and 8 bases separated the two germline ends. CDR3 bases: TGTGCCAGCAGTTCGCGGTTTAGCACAGATACGCAGTATTTT. This encodes CASSSRFSTDTQYF.

This chain's CDR3 is CASSSHVSGNTIYF. As DNA, the CDR3 is TGTGCCAGCAGCTCACACGTATCTGGAAACACCATATATTTT. The J gene is TRBJ1-3, the V gene TRBV7-2; D remains ambiguous. With 4 bases removed from V and 1 base from J, the gap between germline ends came to 8 bases. The CDR3 consists of 14 residues. Germline V gene lookup returns CDR1 SGHTA and CDR2 FQGNSA.

The V call is TRBV2, the J call TRBJ2-5; D call uncertain. TRBJ2-7 explains the end of the DNA better; the J call may be wrong. The CDR3 covers 12 residues. CDR1 and CDR2 from the germline V gene are SNHLY and FYNNEI. CDR3 residues: CASSEAGYEQYF. In DNA, the CDR3 is TGTGCCAGCAGTGAAGCTGGTTACGAGCAGTACTTC.

CDR3: CASRGTGYYNEQFF. CDR3 coding DNA: TGTGCCAGTAGAGGGACAGGGTACTACAATGAGCAGTTCTTC. This rearrangement joins TRBV19 to TRBJ2-1; 9 bases line up with TRBD1. The CDR3 is made up of 14 amino acids. Germline V gene lookup returns CDR1 LNHDA and CDR2 SQIVND (reference sequence). The V gene end was trimmed by 6 bases and the J gene end by 3 bases; junction bases not matched to a gene: 3.

The chain carries TRBV6-6 and TRBJ1-5, with D hard to call. Trimming shortened V by 2 bases and J by 0 bases, and 5 bases separated the two germline ends. The length of the CDR3 is 14 residues. The germline V gene encodes CDR1 MNHNY and CDR2 SVGAGI (reference sequence). The CDR3 sequence: CASSYGPSNQPQHF. In DNA form, the CDR3 reads TGTGCCAGCAGTTACGGGCCTAGCAATCAGCCCCAGCATTTT.

The chain uses TRBV7-2 and TRBJ2-3; 7 nucleotides agree with TRBD1. V lost 1 base to trimming and J lost 0 bases; unmatched junction nucleotides: 1. The CDR3 length is 15 residues. CDR1 is SGHTA and CDR2 is FQGNSA in the germline V gene. CDR3 bases: TGTGCCAGCAGCTTAGAGGACAGGAGCACAGATACGCAGTATTTT. Translating it yields CASSLEDRSTDTQYF.

The chain has TRBV4-1 and TRBJ2-2; 14 bases map to TRBD2. The germline CDR1 and CDR2 sequences are MGHRA and YSYEKL. CDR3 length: 17 residues. The trim removed 1 base at V and 3 bases at J, leaving 1 base unmatched. CDR3 in DNA: TGCGCCAGCAGCCAAGGGACTAGCGGGGGGTACACCGGGGAGCTGTTTTTT. It yields the protein CASSQGTSGGYTGELFF.

The chain uses TRBV2 and TRBJ2-5; tentative D call: TRBD2 (6 bases). Germline CDR1 is SNHLY and CDR2 is FYNNEI. The V end was cut by 6 bases, the J end by 5 bases, with 16 bases between. The CDR3 has 14 amino acids. The CDR3 region has the DNA TGTGCCAGCAGCCCGCAGGGACTTTGGGAGACCCAGTACTTC. Its translation is CASSPQGLWETQYF.

The CDR3 coding sequence is TGCGCCAGCAGCCACTCCCTAGCGGCGTCCTACGAGCAGTACTTC. It codes for CASSHSLAASYEQYF. The chain couples TRBV4-3 to TRBJ2-7, with 7 nucleotides matching TRBD2. This CDR3 contains 15 residues. CDR1 is LGHNA and CDR2 is YSLEER in the germline V gene. The V segment lost 3 bases and the J segment 1 base; nucleotides outside the gene matches: 6.

The V gene is TRBV19, the J gene TRBJ1-5, with TRBD1 matching over 7 bases. V trimming: 7 bases; J trimming: 2 bases; junction bases outside the gene matches: 5. This CDR3 region has 14 residues. Germline lookup yields CDR1 LNHDA and CDR2 SQIVND (reference sequence). CDR3 DNA sequence: TGTGCCAGTACCCCAGGGGGGCGCAATCAGCCCCAGCATTTT. Protein product: CASTPGGRNQPQHF.

This clone is a singleton in its sample. CDR3 residues: CASRETGRNTEAFF. CDR3 nucleotides: TGTGCCAGCAGAGAAACAGGGCGCAACACTGAAGCTTTCTTT. The chain is built from TRBV4-2 and TRBJ1-1, with D possibly being TRBD1 (6 bases). V gave up 6 bases and J gave up 2 bases, with 13 bases separating them. This CDR3 has 14 residues. In germline, CDR1 is LGHNA, CDR2 YNFKEQ.

The gene calls are TRBV5-1 and TRBJ1-1; D remains ambiguous. The germline gives CDR1 SGHRS, CDR2 YFSETQ. Deletions cut 0 bases from V and 1 base from J, with 4 bases between. The length of the CDR3 is 13 residues. The CDR3 spells CASSLGANTEAFF. The CDR3 DNA is TGCGCCAGCAGCTTGGGGGCGAACACTGAAGCTTTCTTT.

This clone was observed a handful of times. The gene calls are TRBV2 and TRBJ1-1, with D uncertain. The germline gives CDR1 SNHLY, CDR2 FYNNEI. The CDR3 extends over 14 amino acids. V was pared by 9 bases and J by 0 bases, with 14 bases between. Here the CDR3 DNA reads TGTGCCAGTGGACTTCAAAGCGTGAACACTGAAGCTTTCTTT. Translated: CASGLQSVNTEAFF.

This rearrangement joins TRBV4-3 to TRBJ2-7; possible D gene TRBD2, 5 bases. This CDR3 has 13 amino acids. V was cut by 1 base and J by 3 bases, with 7 bases left in between. Germline CDR1 reads LGHNA; CDR2 reads YSLEER. In nucleotides, the CDR3 is TGCGCCAGCAGCCAAGCACTAGACTACGAGCAGTACTTC. It translates to CASSQALDYEQYF.

As regards this clone: Other nucleotide sequences from this sample produce the same CDR3. This chain connects TRBV7-8 to TRBJ2-1; 14 bases match TRBD2. The CDR3 spans 17 residues. Germline values: CDR1 SGHVS, CDR2 FQNEAQ. V shed 1 base and J 8 bases; nucleotides not matched to a gene: 7. The chain's CDR3 is CASSLVTSGGAGDEQFF. CDR3 sequence (DNA): TGTGCCAGCAGCTTAGTGACTAGCGGGGGGGCGGGGGATGAGCAGTTCTTC.

The chain has TRBV19 and TRBJ2-2, with D hard to call. Germline V gives CDR1 LNHDA, CDR2 SQIVND (reference sequence). Deletions cut 10 bases from V and 4 bases from J, with 16 bases between. The CDR3 extends over 14 amino acids. CDR3 residues: CANPPVRTTGELFF. The CDR3 nucleotides read TGTGCCAACCCCCCCGTTAGAACCACCGGGGAGCTGTTTTTT.

The chain recombines TRBV19 with TRBJ2-2, with D maybe TRBD2 (5 bases). This CDR3 is 16 amino acids long. V lost 10 bases, J lost 4 bases, and 22 bases lay in between. The germline V gene encodes CDR1 LNHDA and CDR2 SQIVND (reference sequence). DNA for the CDR3: TGTGCCACCTCCCCCTCGGGGAATTCGATCACCGGGGAGCTGTTTTTT. It yields the protein CATSPSGNSITGELFF.

CDR3: CASSVLGGEPYEQYF. CDR3 DNA sequence: TGTGCCAGCAGTGTGCTAGGGGGTGAGCCCTACGAGCAGTACTTC. The J gene is TRBJ2-7, the V gene TRBV2, with a weak D call TRBD1 (6 bases). The V gene's germline CDR1 is SNHLY and CDR2 FYNNEI. The CDR3 extends over 15 amino acids. V lost 4 bases and J lost 2, with 15 bases in between.

The V call is TRBV27, the J call TRBJ2-7; D is uncertain. The CDR3 spans 13 residues. V lost 0 bases and J lost 3, with 6 bases in between. Germline CDR1 reads MNHEY; CDR2 reads SMNVEV (reference sequence). CDR3 sequence (DNA): TGTGCCAGCAGTTTATCTCCAGGCTACGAGCAGTACTTC. It translates to CASSLSPGYEQYF.

The J gene is TRBJ2-7, the V gene TRBV6-5; D remains ambiguous. The V and J ends lost 0 bases and 2 bases respectively, with 5 bases between them. Germline V gene sequence: CDR1 MNHEY, CDR2 SVGAGI. The CDR3 extends over 13 amino acids. The CDR3 protein is CASSYSNTYEQYF. In nucleotides, the CDR3 is TGTGCCAGCAGTTACTCGAACACCTACGAGCAGTACTTC.

As DNA, the CDR3 is TGTGCCAGCAGCCTGAATGGAGACTATGGCTACACCTTC. Translated, it gives CASSLNGDYGYTF. This sequence joins TRBV5-5 and TRBJ1-2; D is undetermined. The V end was cut by 4 bases, the J end by 3 bases, with 10 bases between. The CDR3 consists of 13 residues. Germline V gene data show CDR1 as SGHKS and CDR2 as YYEKEE (reference sequence). Looking up the rest from reference TRBV5-5 and TRBJ1-2 gives the full variable domain: DAGVTQSPTHLIKTRGQQVTLRCSPISGHKSVSWYQQVLGQGPQFIFQYYEKEERGRGNFPDRFSARQFPNYSSELNVNALLLGDSALYLCASSLNGDYGYTFGSGTRLTVV.

This clone was counted only a few times. This chain connects TRBV6-1 to TRBJ1-1; no clear D gene. Per germline, CDR1 MNHNS and CDR2 SASEGT. This CDR3 is 11 amino acids long. V was shortened by 7 bases and J by 6 bases, with 9 bases between the two germline ends. The chain's CDR3 is CASKEVAEAFF. The CDR3 bases are TGTGCCAGCAAGGAGGTGGCTGAAGCTTTCTTT.

CDR3 in amino acids: CASSPPGQGPSMGYTF. CDR3 in DNA: TGTGCCAGCTCACCACCCGGACAGGGCCCCTCTATGGGCTACACCTTC. The chain uses TRBV18 and TRBJ1-2; 8 nucleotides match TRBD1. This CDR3 has 16 amino acids. The V and J ends lost 0 bases and 8 bases, in that order; junction bases with no gene match: 11. Germline-derived CDR1 and CDR2 are KGHSH and LQKENI. The whole variable domain, remainder taken from reference TRBV18 and TRBJ1-2, is NAGVMQNPRHLVRRRGQEARLRCSPMKGHSHVYWYRQLPEEGLKFMVYLQKENIIDESGMPKERFSAEFPKEGPSILRIQQVVRGDSAAYFCASSPPGQGPSMGYTFGSGTRLTVV.

This chain connects TRBV27 to TRBJ1-2, with TRBD1 matching 11 bases. The CDR3 extends over 14 amino acids. Germline V gene data show CDR1 as MNHEY and CDR2 as SMNVEV (reference sequence). J was trimmed by 6 bases and V by 6 bases; bases with no gene match: 6. CDR3 nucleotides: TGTGCCAGCAGGGTCGGGACAGGGGGGAATGGCTACACCTTC. This encodes CASRVGTGGNGYTF.

This clone has just a few counts. V gene TRBV6-6 combines with J gene TRBJ1-4; a weak D match, TRBD1 (5 bases). From germline, CDR1 is MNHNY and CDR2 SVGAGI (reference sequence). The CDR3 is made up of 14 amino acids. V was clipped by 0 bases and J by 7 bases, with 9 bases between them. The CDR3 nucleotides read TGTGCCAGCAGTTACTCGAGTCAGGGTGAAAAACTGTTTTTT. This gives the protein CASSYSSQGEKLFF.

The chain recombines TRBV10-3 with TRBJ1-1; D not certain. Germline lookup yields CDR1 ENHRY and CDR2 SYGVKD. Trimming stripped 0 bases from V and 2 bases from J, with 7 bases between. The CDR3 length is 14 residues. The CDR3 region is CAISESLTNTEAFF. As DNA, the CDR3 is TGTGCCATCAGTGAGTCGTTGACAAACACTGAAGCTTTCTTT.

The V gene is TRBV2, the J gene TRBJ1-5; tentative D call: TRBD1 (5 bases). Trimming took off 7 bases at V and 0 bases at J, with 16 bases between the two ends. The CDR3 runs to 16 residues. Germline V lookup: CDR1 SNHLY, CDR2 FYNNEI. CDR3 sequence: CASNTDSTYSNQPQHF. The CDR3 coding sequence is TGTGCCAGCAATACCGACAGTACCTATAGCAATCAGCCCCAGCATTTT.

The chain links TRBV7-2 to TRBJ2-7, with TRBD1 matching over 7 bases. From germline, CDR1 is SGHTA and CDR2 FQGNSA. The CDR3 totals 13 residues. The V gene end was trimmed by 1 base and the J gene end by 7 bases; junction bases not matched to a gene: 4. The CDR3 is CASSLVGRGEQYF. The CDR3 DNA reads TGTGCCAGCAGCTTAGTCGGCAGGGGGGAGCAGTACTTC.

The chain has TRBV18 and TRBJ1-6; TRBD1 might be the D (6 bases). In germline, CDR1 is KGHSH, CDR2 LQKENI. The CDR3 sequence is 15 residues long. Deletions cut 6 bases from V and 5 bases from J, with 14 bases between. The CDR3 reads CASSQKQGNNSPLHF. The CDR3 DNA reads as TGTGCCAGCTCGCAGAAACAGGGTAATAATTCACCCCTCCACTTT.

The J gene is TRBJ2-1, the V gene TRBV4-2, with 15 nucleotides matching TRBD2. V was clipped by 1 base and J by 1 base; unmatched bases: 5. CDR1 is LGHNA, CDR2 YNFKEQ, per germline. The CDR3 contains 19 residues. As DNA, the CDR3 is TGTGCCAGCAGCCAAGCGCCGGGACTAGCGGGGGGTTCCTACAATGAGCAGTTCTTC. The encoded protein is CASSQAPGLAGGSYNEQFF.